The T cell receptor (beta chain) under discussion was sequenced for a study of T-cell reconstitution after alpha-beta-depleted transplantation in children. This clonotype came up many times. Germline CDR1 and CDR2: SQVTM and ANQGSEA. V shed 6 bases and J 2 bases; nucleotides not matched to a gene: 4. The CDR3 has 13 amino acids. TCRbeta library preparation incorporated unique molecular identifiers. Each CDR3 protein is one row after TCRdb ran MiXCR on the PCR reads. The table includes 640,000 or so distinct CDR3 sequences, around 17% detected once. The material was PBMCs from the stem cell graft donor, obtained from the stem cell graft. The TCR originated in a human donor who donated a stem cell graft to a child with acute myeloid leukemia. The rearrangement joins TRBV29-1 to TRBJ2-1, with TRBD1 matching 7 bases. CDR3 DNA sequence: TGCAGCGTAACGACAGGGCCCTACAATGAGCAGTTCTTC. Protein product: CSVTTGPYNEQFF.